Listed here are 11 T cell receptor beta chains from one sample, sequenced in a study of T cell repertoires in cytomegalovirus infection. Using its own MiXCR run on the reads, TCRdb lists one record per CDR3 protein. The sample lists about 120,000 distinct CDR3 sequences, about 9.4% seen once, with approximately 31% in the top ten. Their antigens remain unidentified. The specimen sequenced was PBMCs, sequenced either directly or after in vitro stimulation (not recorded which). These receptors came from a human donor in good health (CMV status not recorded). Some clones in this sample may be carry-over from other donors' samples.

This clonotype showed up many times. For the CDR3, the DNA is TGTGCCAGCAGCTTAGAAGCTATGCCAAATTCACCCCTCCACTTT. Its protein is CASSLEAMPNSPLHF. This rearrangement joins TRBV7-2 to TRBJ1-6; D gene unclear. The CDR3 length is 15 residues. Germline CDR1 reads SGHTA; CDR2 reads FQGNSA. V shed 1 base and J shed 7 bases, with 11 bases lying between them. The full variable domain, rest sourced from reference TRBV7-2 and TRBJ1-6, is GAGVSQSPSNKVTEKGKDVELRCDPISGHTALYWYRQSLGQGLEFLIYFQGNSAPDKSGLPSDRFSAERTGGSVSTLTIQRTQQEDSAVYLCASSLEAMPNSPLHFGNGTRLTVT.

J is TRBJ1-5 and V is TRBV27; D call uncertain. V lost 5 bases, J lost 3 bases, and 11 bases lay in between. CDR3 size: 14 residues. Looked up from germline, CDR1 is MNHEY and CDR2 is SMNVEV (reference sequence). This CDR3 reads CASSAGFDNQPQHF. CDR3 bases: TGTGCCAGCAGTGCAGGTTTTGACAATCAGCCCCAGCATTTT.

CDR3 region: CASSPWQGGYEQYF. DNA of the CDR3: TGTGCCAGCAGTCCCTGGCAGGGGGGTTACGAGCAGTACTTC. The chain combines TRBV6-5 with TRBJ2-7, with D perhaps matching TRBD1 (7 bases). The germline V gene has CDR1 MNHEY and CDR2 SVGAGI. The CDR3 is 14 residues long. V lost 5 bases and J 4 bases, leaving 15 bases between the germline ends.

The chain couples TRBV2 to TRBJ1-2, with D unclear. The CDR3 sequence is 13 residues long. Germline V gene sequence: CDR1 SNHLY, CDR2 FYNNEI. Trimming took 4 bases from V and 5 from J, leaving 11 bases between them. The CDR3, as DNA: TGTGCCAGCAGTGGCGGGGAGAGTTATGGCTACACCTTC. Protein product: CASSGGESYGYTF.

This clonotype showed up many times. This rearrangement joins TRBV11-3 to TRBJ2-3; D not resolved. Germline CDR1 and CDR2: SGHNT and YENEEA. Trimming took off 1 base at V and 5 bases at J, with 4 bases between the two ends. CDR3 length equals 12 residues. The CDR3 protein is CASSLGVDTQYF. DNA for the CDR3: TGTGCCAGCAGCTTAGGGGTAGATACGCAGTATTTT.

In this sample, this clonotype turned up many times. The chain links TRBV12-3 or TRBV12-4 to TRBJ1-5; D gene ambiguous. The CDR3 sequence is 13 residues long. V dropped 2 bases and J dropped 9 bases, with 11 bases sitting between them. The CDR3 DNA reads TGTGCCAGCAGTTTATTTGTAGATGGGCCCCAGCATTTT. This codes for CASSLFVDGPQHF.

This clonotype came up many times. This sequence joins TRBV5-1 and TRBJ2-5; D gene uncertain. Germline lookup yields CDR1 SGHRS and CDR2 YFSETQ. This CDR3 is 14 amino acids long. Trimming pared 3 bases from V and 2 bases from J, leaving 11 bases between. The CDR3 region has the DNA TGCGCCAGCAGCTCCGGGTTTAGTCAAGAGACCCAGTACTTC. This gives the protein CASSSGFSQETQYF. The complete variable domain, with remaining parts taken from reference TRBV5-1 and TRBJ2-5, reads KAGVTQTPRYLIKTRGQQVTLSCSPISGHRSVSWYQQTPGQGLQFLFEYFSETQRNKGNFPGRFSGRQFSNSRSEMNVSTLELGDSALYLCASSSGFSQETQYFGPGTRLLVL.

The chain is built from TRBV5-6 and TRBJ1-1; no definite D call. The V end was cut by 6 bases, the J end by 1 base, with 10 bases between. The germline gives CDR1 SGHDT, CDR2 YYEEEE. This CDR3 spans 13 amino acids. CDR3 nucleotide sequence: TGTGCCAGCACCTCCAACCCGAACACTGAAGCTTTCTTT. Translation: CASTSNPNTEAFF.

V usage is TRBV6-5 and J usage is TRBJ2-1; TRBD2 aligns across 8 bases. V dropped 6 bases and J dropped 4; count of bases not matched to a gene: 2. Per the germline V gene, CDR1 is MNHEY and CDR2 is SVGAGI. The length of the CDR3 is 13 residues. CDR3 in DNA: TGTGCCAGCAGGCCTAGCGGGTACAATGAGCAGTTCTTC. It codes for CASRPSGYNEQFF.

The chain recombines TRBV7-8 with TRBJ2-7, with 9 nucleotides matching TRBD2. Per the germline V gene, CDR1 is SGHVS and CDR2 is FQNEAQ. V lost 4 bases to trimming and J lost 2 bases; unmatched junction nucleotides: 15. The CDR3 is made up of 18 amino acids. The CDR3 bases are TGTGCCAGCAGCTCCCGATCTCCTAGCGGGATCCAGGCCTACGAGCAGTACTTC. Translating gives CASSSRSPSGIQAYEQYF.

This clonotype has at least ten counts. The rearrangement joins TRBV7-2 to TRBJ2-3; 7 bases line up with TRBD1. This CDR3 is 14 amino acids long. After removal of 2 bases from V and 4 bases from J, the junction contained 3 bases not matched to a gene. Germline CDR1 SGHTA, CDR2 FQGNSA. The chain's CDR3 is CASSLRTGSDTQYF. The CDR3 nucleotides are TGTGCCAGCAGCTTAAGGACAGGTTCAGATACGCAGTATTTT.